This T cell receptor (beta chain) was identified in a study of Ad26.COV2.S vaccination and SARS-CoV-2 variants. Across the whole study: Ad26.COV2.S given intramuscularly, once or twice 56 days apart.

Noted treatment: around 19 received Ad26.COV2.S at low or high dose, single or two shots; five or six received placebo; per-sample allocation not given. Day 63 following the first vaccine or placebo injection was when the samples were taken. Concerning this clone itself: Antigen specificity is unknown.

The study, taken as a whole, reports: Quantification of TCR breadth and depth may have yielded underestimates of total T cell responses. Reported findings describe substantial breadth in spike-specific CD8+ and CD4+ T cell responses following vaccination.

V lost 3 bases and J lost 0; bases outside the gene matches: 7. The CDR3 totals 16 residues. The germline V gene encodes CDR1 SGHDN and CDR2 FVKESK. Libraries were prepared by immunoSEQ multiplex PCR; TCRdb keeps only in-frame clonotypes and omits some of them. Among about 680,000 clones listed, roughly 90% were seen once. The sequence derives from a person between 18 and 60 years old who received the Ad26.COV2.S COVID-19 vaccine or a placebo. The sample consisted of peripheral blood, taken in a trial of Ad26.COV2.S vaccine versus placebo. This sequence joins TRBV14 and TRBJ1-1; 7 nucleotides line up with TRBD1. The CDR3 sequence is CASSQDDRELNTEAFF. The CDR3 DNA sequence: TGTGCCAGCAGCCAGGACGACAGGGAGCTGAACACTGAAGCTTTCTTT. Full variable domain (remainder filled in from reference TRBV14 and TRBJ1-1): EAGVTQFPSHSVIEKGQTVTLRCDPISGHDNLYWYRRVMGKEIKFLLHFVKESKQDESGMPNNRFLAERTGGTYSTLKVQPAELEDSGVYFCASSQDDRELNTEAFFGQGTRLTVV.